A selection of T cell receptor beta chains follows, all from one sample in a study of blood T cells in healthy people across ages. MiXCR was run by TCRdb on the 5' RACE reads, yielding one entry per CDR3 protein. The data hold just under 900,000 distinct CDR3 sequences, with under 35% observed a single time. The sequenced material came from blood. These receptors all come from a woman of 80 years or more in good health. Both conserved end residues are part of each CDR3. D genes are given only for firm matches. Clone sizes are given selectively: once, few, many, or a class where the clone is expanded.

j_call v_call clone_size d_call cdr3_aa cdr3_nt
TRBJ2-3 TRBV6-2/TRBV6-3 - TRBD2 CANSYSGLATDTQYF TGTGCCAACAGTTACTCAGGACTAGCGACAGATACGCAGTATTTT
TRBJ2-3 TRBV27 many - CASSRTGTQRFTDTQYF TGTGCCAGCAGTCGGACCGGGACACAGAGGTTCACAGATACGCAGTATTTT
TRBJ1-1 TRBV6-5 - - CASRYSGLDTEAFF TGTGCTAGCAGGTACTCGGGGTTGGACACTGAAGCTTTCTTT
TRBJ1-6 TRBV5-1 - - CASNIPDYNSPLHF TGCGCCAGCAACATCCCGGACTATAATTCACCCCTCCACTTT
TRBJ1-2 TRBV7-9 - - CASSLDLSGGYGYTF TGTGCCAGCAGCTTAGACCTATCCGGCGGCTATGGCTACACCTTC
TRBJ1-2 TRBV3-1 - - CASSQLGQSNYGYTF TGTGCCAGCAGCCAACTGGGACAAAGTAACTATGGCTACACCTTC
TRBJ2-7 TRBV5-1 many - CASSLVAGQDYEQYF TGCGCCAGCAGCTTGGTGGCAGGTCAAGACTACGAGCAGTACTTC
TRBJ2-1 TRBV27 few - CASSPRWGTNNEQFF TGTGCCAGCAGTCCCCGGTGGGGTACGAACAATGAGCAGTTCTTC
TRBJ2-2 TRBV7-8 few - CASSLPGGLNTGEPFF TGTGCCAGCAGCTTACCTGGGGGGTTAAACACCGGGGAGCCGTTTTTT
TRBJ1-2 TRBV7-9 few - CASSLGQSGPGYTF TGTGCCAGCAGCTTAGGACAGTCGGGTCCGGGCTACACCTTC
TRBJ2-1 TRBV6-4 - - CASSDSTDHNEQFF TGTGCCAGCAGTGACTCGACAGATCACAATGAGCAGTTCTTC
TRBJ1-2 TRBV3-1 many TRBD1 CASSPLDRVAGYTF TGTGCCAGCAGCCCCCTCGACAGGGTGGCTGGCTACACCTTC
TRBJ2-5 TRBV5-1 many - CASSLTNKETQYF TGCGCCAGCAGCTTAACAAACAAGGAGACCCAGTACTTC
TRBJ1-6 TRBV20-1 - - CSAGGEGVGSPLHF TGCAGTGCCGGGGGAGAAGGGGTGGGTTCACCCCTCCACTTT
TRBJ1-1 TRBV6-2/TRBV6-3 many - CASSYSTANTEAFF TGTGCCAGCAGTTACTCGACGGCGAACACTGAAGCTTTCTTT
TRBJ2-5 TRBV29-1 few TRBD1 CSVGTGQQETQYF TGCAGCGTGGGGACAGGGCAACAAGAGACCCAGTACTTC
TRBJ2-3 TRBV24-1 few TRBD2 CATSASGGPTDTQYF TGTGCCACCAGTGCTAGCGGGGGGCCCACGGATACGCAGTATTTT
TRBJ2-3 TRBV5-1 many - CASSLSWGVTDTQYF TGCGCCAGCAGCTTGTCGTGGGGGGTCACAGATACGCAGTATTTT
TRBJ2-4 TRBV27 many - CASSQEAKNIQYF TGTGCCAGCAGTCAGGAGGCCAAAAACATTCAGTACTTC
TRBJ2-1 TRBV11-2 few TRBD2 CASSLRAGESYNEQFF TGTGCCAGCAGCCTACGGGCGGGGGAGTCCTACAATGAGCAGTTCTTC
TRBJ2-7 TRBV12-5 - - CASVLVGVEQYF TGTGCTAGTGTTTTGGTAGGGGTCGAGCAGTACTTC
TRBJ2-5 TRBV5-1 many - CASSYSTGQETQYF TGCGCCAGCAGCTATTCCACGGGCCAAGAGACCCAGTACTTC
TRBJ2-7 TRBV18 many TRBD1 CASSRDRESEQYF TGTGCCAGCTCCCGGGACAGGGAAAGCGAGCAGTACTTC
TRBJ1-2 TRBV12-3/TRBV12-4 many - CASSLGIRRDGYTF TGTGCCAGCAGTTTAGGGATTAGGAGGGATGGCTACACCTTC
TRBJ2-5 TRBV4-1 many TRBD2 CASSQGVLAGVQETQYF TGCGCCAGCAGCCAAGGCGTACTAGCGGGGGTCCAAGAGACCCAGTACTTC
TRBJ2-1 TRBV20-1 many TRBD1 CSAIGTASYNEQFF TGCAGTGCTATTGGGACAGCCTCCTACAATGAGCAGTTCTTC
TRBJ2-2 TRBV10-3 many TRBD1 CATKQGANTGELFF TGTGCCACAAAGCAGGGGGCGAACACCGGGGAGCTGTTTTTT
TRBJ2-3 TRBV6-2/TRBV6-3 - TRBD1 CASSQSRDRGTDTQYF TGTGCCAGCAGTCAGTCCCGGGACAGGGGGACAGATACGCAGTATTTT
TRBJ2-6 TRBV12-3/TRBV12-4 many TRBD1 CASSSYGTGGSGANVLTF TGTGCCAGCAGTTCATACGGGACAGGGGGTTCCGGGGCCAACGTCCTGACTTTC
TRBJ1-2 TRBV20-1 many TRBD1 CSARDGTGPTGYTF TGCAGTGCTAGAGATGGGACAGGACCCACCGGCTACACCTTC
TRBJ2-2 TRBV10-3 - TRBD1 CAISEPTGNTGERFF TGTGCCATCAGTGAGCCGACAGGGAACACCGGGGAGCGGTTTTTT
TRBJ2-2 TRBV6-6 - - CASSGREANTGELFF TGTGCCAGTTCGGGAAGGGAGGCGAACACCGGGGAGCTGTTTTTT
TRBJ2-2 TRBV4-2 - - CASSLGDGNTGELFF TGTGCCAGCAGCCTGGGGGACGGTAACACCGGGGAGCTGTTTTTT
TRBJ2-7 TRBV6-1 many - CASSEVARRFHEQYF TGTGCCAGCAGTGAAGTGGCTCGTCGCTTCCACGAGCAGTACTTC
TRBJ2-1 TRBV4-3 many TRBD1 CASSGRTGRAANEQFF TGCGCCAGCAGCGGGCGGACAGGGCGCGCGGCCAATGAGCAGTTCTTC
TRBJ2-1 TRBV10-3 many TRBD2 CAISDPGTTYNEQFF TGTGCCATCAGTGACCCTGGGACTACCTACAATGAGCAGTTCTTC